Each of the 27 T cell receptor beta chains below was sequenced from the same sample in a study of T cells expressing NK-cell markers. TCRdb reprocessed the 5' RACE reads, keeping one entry per CDR3 protein, no DNA. The sample shows some 500,000 distinct CDR3 sequences, and more than 1.4% sits with its ten largest clones. The sample consisted of blood T cells: a sorted CD56 or NKG2C T cell subset, CD4+ or CD8+ T cells, or bulk PBMC T cells (not recorded which). The origin of the receptors is a woman aged 45-60 years in good health.

V gene TRBV6-1 combines with J gene TRBJ1-2; TCRdb's assignment of TRBD1 cannot be checked, as there is no DNA. CDR3 length equals 14 residues. CDR1 and CDR2 from the germline V gene are MNHNS and SASEGT. This CDR3 reads CASSGDRGNYGYTF.

This rearrangement joins TRBV3-1 to TRBJ2-7. The CDR3 sequence is 14 residues long. Germline loops: CDR1 LGHDT, CDR2 YNNKEL (reference sequence). The CDR3 loop is CASSQRSVSYEQYF.

This chain uses TRBV29-1 with TRBJ1-2; TCRdb gives TRBD1 as the D gene, but with no DNA this cannot be confirmed. This CDR3 spans 15 amino acids. Germline V gene sequence: CDR1 SQVTM, CDR2 ANQGSEA. The CDR3: CSVAPHSTGNYGYTF. Full variable domain (remainder filled in from reference TRBV29-1 and TRBJ1-2): SAVISQKPSRDICQRGTSLTIQCQVDSQVTMMFWYRQQPGQSLTLIATANQGSEATYESGFVIDKFPISRPNLTFSTLTVSNMSPEDSSIYLCSVAPHSTGNYGYTFGSGTRLTVV.

The V and J genes are TRBV5-1 and TRBJ1-6; with no DNA, the TCRdb D assignment of TRBD1 cannot be verified. The CDR3 extends over 13 amino acids. Germline loops: CDR1 SGHRS, CDR2 YFSETQ. The CDR3 spells CASSEGTNSPLHF.

V and J are TRBV7-9 and TRBJ1-4. The CDR3 has 15 residues. Germline V CDR1 and CDR2: SEHNR, FQNEAQ (reference sequence). The CDR3 sequence is CASSLRSVSGEKLFF.

The chain carries TRBV5-1 and TRBJ2-3; TCRdb names TRBD1, which stays unverified in the absence of DNA. The germline V gene has CDR1 SGHRS and CDR2 YFSETQ. The CDR3 runs 17 residues. The CDR3 reads CASSLPGVAASTDTQYF.

V is TRBV6-5 and J is TRBJ2-3; the D call of TRBD2 rests on TCRdb alone, since no DNA is present to check it. The CDR3 is made up of 16 amino acids. CDR1 is MNHEY and CDR2 is SVGAGI in the germline V gene. CDR3 loop: CASSYGRVGSTDTQYF.

This sequence joins TRBV5-1 and TRBJ1-1; the TCRdb D gene call, TRBD1, has no DNA to confirm it. Germline loops: CDR1 SGHRS, CDR2 YFSETQ. The CDR3 consists of 13 residues. CDR3 in amino acids: CASSLVGRSEAFF.

This sequence joins TRBV7-3 and TRBJ2-4. This CDR3 has 13 amino acids. Per the germline V gene, CDR1 is SGHTA and CDR2 is FQGTGA. The CDR3 loop reads CASSLTDVGIQYF. Full variable domain (remainder filled in from reference TRBV7-3 and TRBJ2-4): GAGVSQTPSNKVTEKGKYVELRCDPISGHTALYWYRQSLGQGPEFLIYFQGTGAADDSGLPNDRFFAVRPEGSVSTLKIQRTERGDSAVYLCASSLTDVGIQYFGAGTRLSVL.

This sequence joins TRBV2 and TRBJ2-3; the D call of TRBD2 rests on TCRdb alone, since no DNA is present to check it. The CDR3 has 14 residues. Germline loops: CDR1 SNHLY, CDR2 FYNNEI. The CDR3: CASSLAGGGNTQYF.

The CDR3 sequence is CASSSLRTSVQYTEAFF. V is TRBV14 and J is TRBJ1-1. This CDR3 has 17 amino acids. The germline V gene encodes CDR1 SGHDN and CDR2 FVKESK. The complete variable domain, with remaining parts taken from reference TRBV14 and TRBJ1-1, reads EAGVTQFPSHSVIEKGQTVTLRCDPISGHDNLYWYRRVMGKEIKFLLHFVKESKQDESGMPNNRFLAERTGGTYSTLKVQPAELEDSGVYFCASSSLRTSVQYTEAFFGQGTRLTVV.

The chain uses TRBV18 and TRBJ2-2; the D call of TRBD2 rests on TCRdb alone, since no DNA is present to check it. In germline, CDR1 is KGHSH, CDR2 LQKENI. The CDR3 extends over 14 amino acids. The CDR3 region is CASASGTNTGELFF.

V is TRBV6-1 and J is TRBJ2-3. This CDR3 is 13 amino acids long. The germline V gene encodes CDR1 MNHNS and CDR2 SASEGT. CDR3 in amino acids: CASKEMVTDTQYF.

The genes are TRBV2 and TRBJ2-2; the D call from TCRdb, TRBD1, cannot be confirmed without DNA. Germline loops: CDR1 SNHLY, CDR2 FYNNEI. The CDR3 is made up of 14 amino acids. The CDR3: CASRGTENTGELFF.

V gene TRBV12-3 or TRBV12-4 combines with J gene TRBJ2-2; TCRdb outputs TRBD2, but without DNA this stays unchecked. This CDR3 is 14 amino acids long. The CDR3 sequence: CASRLAGGAGELFF.

This chain joins TRBV10-3 and TRBJ2-1; checking the TCRdb D call of TRBD1 is not possible without DNA. CDR1 is ENHRY and CDR2 is SYGVKD in the germline V gene. The CDR3 contains 16 residues. CDR3 region: CASGGGGASSYNEQFF.

V and J are TRBV6-6 and TRBJ2-3. The CDR3 is 13 residues long. Germline loops: CDR1 MNHNY, CDR2 SVGAGI (reference sequence). CDR3: CASSLVMDGTQYF.

J is TRBJ1-4 and V is TRBV5-6. The CDR3 sequence is 16 residues long. Per the germline V gene, CDR1 is SGHDT and CDR2 is YYEEEE. The CDR3 reads CASSLRATWRGEKLFF.

V gene TRBV7-9 combines with J gene TRBJ2-3; the D call from TCRdb, TRBD2, cannot be confirmed without DNA. CDR3 size: 15 residues. Germline-derived CDR1 and CDR2 are SEHNR and FQNEAQ (reference sequence). CDR3 protein: CASSPKGGDTDTQYF.

Here the CDR3 reads CASTPLGGSYNEQFF. The chain employs TRBV11-3 and TRBJ2-1. This CDR3 comprises 15 residues. Germline V gene data show CDR1 as SGHNT and CDR2 as YENEEA.

The rearrangement uses TRBV5-4 and TRBJ2-5; as DNA is missing, the TRBD1 call by TCRdb cannot be tested. This CDR3 is 14 amino acids long. Germline V gene data show CDR1 as SGHNT and CDR2 as YYREEE (reference sequence). The CDR3 protein is CASTLQGRRETQYF.

This sequence joins TRBV20-1 and TRBJ2-1; the TCRdb D gene call, TRBD2, has no DNA to confirm it. This CDR3 contains 13 residues. CDR1 and CDR2 from the germline V gene are DFQATT and SNEGSKA (reference sequence). The CDR3 loop is CSALMSGVYEQFF.

The chain carries TRBV5-1 and TRBJ2-1; checking the TCRdb D call of TRBD2 is not possible without DNA. Germline CDR1 reads SGHRS; CDR2 reads YFSETQ. This CDR3 has 14 residues. The CDR3 here is CASSLKTSGGEQFF.

CDR3 region: CASTGTGGVDTQYF. The chain couples TRBV7-6 to TRBJ2-3; the D call from TCRdb, TRBD1, cannot be confirmed without DNA. The CDR3 consists of 14 residues. Germline values: CDR1 SGHVS, CDR2 FNYEAQ.

The CDR3 reads CASSLAVGGPSDTQYF. This chain links TRBV5-1 with TRBJ2-3; as DNA is missing, the TRBD2 call by TCRdb cannot be tested. This CDR3 spans 16 amino acids. CDR1 SGHRS and CDR2 YFSETQ come from the germline V gene.

The chain joins TRBV5-1 to TRBJ2-1; TCRdb names TRBD2, which stays unverified in the absence of DNA. The CDR3 spans 15 residues. Germline CDR1 and CDR2: SGHRS and YFSETQ. The CDR3: CASSLAGAPDREQFF. The whole variable domain, filled in from reference TRBV5-1 and TRBJ2-1, reads KAGVTQTPRYLIKTRGQQVTLSCSPISGHRSVSWYQQTPGQGLQFLFEYFSETQRNKGNFPGRFSGRQFSNSRSEMNVSTLELGDSALYLCASSLAGAPDREQFFGPGTRLTVL.

The chain recombines TRBV12-5 with TRBJ1-2; TCRdb selects TRBD1, and the lack of DNA leaves this call unchecked. Germline assignment: CDR1 LGHNT and CDR2 FRNRAP. The CDR3 contains 12 residues. The CDR3 region is CASKGTGYGYTF.